Following are 32 T cell receptor beta chains from one sample sequenced in a study of shared clonotypes between healthy human individuals. TCRdb's table, derived via immunoSEQ multiplex PCR, lists solely in-frame clones and lacks some. The sample shows 1 million to 1.3 million clones, 70% to 80% of them seen only once. Sequenced: memory CD4+ T cells from PBMCs. Regarding subset: CD45RA-negative fraction. The receptors originated from a man between 18 and 35 years old in good health. Some clones in this sample may be carry-over from other donors' samples.

The CDR3 reads CASTEREGQETQYF. CDR3 sequence (DNA): TGTGCCAGCACTGAGCGGGAGGGCCAGGAGACCCAGTACTTC. This chain uses TRBV2 with TRBJ2-5; 10 bases are shared with TRBD2. The CDR3 length is 14 residues. V lost 7 bases, J lost 5 bases, and 7 bases stayed unmatched. CDR1 and CDR2 (germline): SNHLY, FYNNEI.

CDR3: CASSPWDGPSTDTQYF. CDR3 nucleotide sequence: TGTGCCAGCAGTCCGTGGGACGGACCGAGCACAGATACGCAGTATTTT. The J gene is TRBJ2-3, the V gene TRBV27, with D perhaps being TRBD1 or TRBD2 (5 bases each). Germline CDR1 MNHEY, CDR2 SMNVEV (reference sequence). CDR3 size: 16 residues. V gave up 5 bases and J gave up 0 bases, with 15 bases separating them.

CDR3 nucleotide sequence: TGTGCCAGCACGGGGGGGGAGCTGTTTTTT. Translation gives CASTGGELFF. This sequence joins TRBV6-5 and TRBJ2-2; D is perhaps TRBD2 (5 bases). V gave up 7 bases and J gave up 8 bases, with 5 bases separating them. The CDR3 consists of 10 residues. CDR1 is MNHEY, CDR2 SVGAGI, per germline.

The gene calls are TRBV28 and TRBJ1-1; 9 bases map to TRBD1. This CDR3 spans 15 amino acids. J gave up 8 bases and V 5 bases, and 12 bases lay outside the gene matches. Germline CDR1 and CDR2: MDHEN and SYDVKM. The CDR3 coding sequence is TGTGCCAGCAGTCCAACGACCAACAGGGGGCAAGAAGCTTTCTTT. Translation: CASSPTTNRGQEAFF.

The gene calls are TRBV19 and TRBJ1-2; 7 nucleotides agree with TRBD1. This CDR3 comprises 15 residues. Trimming cost V 10 bases and J 4 bases; bases outside gene matches: 15. Germline-derived CDR1 and CDR2 are LNHDA and SQIVND (reference sequence). The CDR3 DNA sequence: TGTGCCACCCAAGGGGGGACAGTGTTTTTCTATGGCTACACCTTC. This gives the protein CATQGGTVFFYGYTF. The full variable domain, rest sourced from reference TRBV19 and TRBJ1-2, is DGGITQSPKYLFRKEGQNVTLSCEQNLNHDAMYWYRQDPGQGLRLIYYSQIVNDFQKGDIAEGYSVSREKKESFPLTVTSAQKNPTAFYLCATQGGTVFFYGYTFGSGTRLTVV.

The V gene is TRBV2, the J gene TRBJ2-3; 15 bases line up with TRBD2. The V gene end was trimmed by 3 bases and the J gene end by 7 bases; junction bases not matched to a gene: 5. Germline V lookup: CDR1 SNHLY, CDR2 FYNNEI. The length of the CDR3 is 16 residues. The CDR3, as DNA: TGTGCCAGCAGTGAGGACGGACTAGCGGGAGGGAATACGCAGTATTTT. Its protein product is CASSEDGLAGGNTQYF. Complete variable domain (other parts from reference TRBV2 and TRBJ2-3): EPEVTQTPSHQVTQMGQEVILRCVPISNHLYFYWYRQILGQKVEFLVSFYNNEISEKSEIFDDQFSVERPDGSNFTLKIRSTKLEDSAMYFCASSEDGLAGGNTQYFGPGTRLTVL.

The J gene is TRBJ1-1, the V gene TRBV30; TRBD1 matches at 8 bases. Germline loops: CDR1 GTSNPN, CDR2 SVGIG (reference sequence). The CDR3 length is 15 residues. The J segment lost 4 bases and the V segment lost 2 bases, leaving 9 bases of the junction unmatched. CDR3 in amino acids: CAWSPGQGGTTEAFF. The CDR3 nucleotides are TGTGCCTGGAGTCCAGGACAGGGAGGGACCACTGAAGCTTTCTTT.

This chain uses TRBV27 with TRBJ2-7, with 9 nucleotides matching TRBD1. V dropped 7 bases and J dropped 4; count of bases not matched to a gene: 17. CDR3 length equals 17 residues. Germline V gives CDR1 MNHEY, CDR2 SMNVEV (reference sequence). The CDR3 DNA reads TGTGCCAGCATAGTTTCAATCAAGACAGGGGGTAGGTACGAGCAGTACTTC. It codes for CASIVSIKTGGRYEQYF.

The J gene is TRBJ2-2, the V gene TRBV11-1; 8 nucleotides match TRBD1. The CDR3 totals 14 residues. V gave up 5 bases and J gave up 7 bases; unmatched junction bases: 6. CDR1 is SGHAT, CDR2 FQDESV, per germline (reference sequence). The CDR3 bases are TGTGCCAGCAGCGGACAGGGTATCGTCGGGGAGCTGTTTTTT. Protein sequence: CASSGQGIVGELFF.

This chain joins TRBV5-6 and TRBJ1-2, with D tentatively TRBD1 (5 bases). Trimming left V 4 bases short and J 7 bases short, with 8 bases between. CDR3 size: 11 residues. Germline V lookup: CDR1 SGHDT, CDR2 YYEEEE. The CDR3 sequence is CASSQGFGYTF. The CDR3 coding sequence is TGTGCCAGCAGCCAGGGATTTGGCTACACCTTC.

V is TRBV28 and J is TRBJ2-4; 10 bases align to TRBD2. The CDR3 consists of 16 residues. V shed 1 base and J 9 bases; nucleotides not matched to a gene: 9. CDR1 and CDR2 from the germline V gene are MDHEN and SYDVKM. In nucleotides, the CDR3 is TGTGCCAGCAGTTTATACGCTAGCGGGAGTGGGGGCATTCAGTACTTC. Translation: CASSLYASGSGGIQYF.

The V and J genes are TRBV28 and TRBJ1-2; 7 bases line up with TRBD1. Trimming took 6 bases from V and 0 from J; bases not matched to a gene: 7. Germline CDR1 and CDR2: MDHEN and SYDVKM. CDR3 size: 15 residues. The CDR3 protein is CASSPGDSTNYGYTF. CDR3 coding DNA: TGTGCCAGCAGCCCCGGGGACAGTACTAACTATGGCTACACCTTC.

Concerning this clone: A read error likely explains this, since a far larger clone differs by one base. Other DNA sequences in the same sample also yield this CDR3. The chain carries TRBV7-8 and TRBJ1-2; no reliable D call. V lost 4 bases and J lost 2, with 5 bases in between. The CDR3 length is 12 residues. Germline V gene data show CDR1 as SGHVS and CDR2 as FQNEAQ. CDR3 protein: CASSSGNYGYTF. CDR3 sequence (DNA): TGTGCCAGCAGCTCCGGGAACTATGGCTACACCTTC.

This clone was counted a single time. The CDR3 here is CASSSGFGGYEQYF. CDR3 nucleotide sequence: TGCGCCAGCAGCTCCGGCTTTGGGGGCTACGAGCAGTACTTC. The chain joins TRBV5-1 to TRBJ2-7; D tentatively fits TRBD1 or TRBD2 (5 bases each). Per the germline V gene, CDR1 is SGHRS and CDR2 is YFSETQ. V was pared by 3 bases and J by 3 bases, with 13 bases between. The CDR3 covers 14 residues.

This clone was detected a few times. V usage is TRBV29-1 and J usage is TRBJ1-2, with D uncertain. The CDR3 has 15 residues. V shed 5 bases and J shed 0 bases, with 16 bases lying between them. Germline CDR1 and CDR2: SQVTM and ANQGSEA. The CDR3, as DNA: TGCAGCGTTATTGGCCGCCCCAGAGCTAACTATGGCTACACCTTC. Protein sequence: CSVIGRPRANYGYTF.

The CDR3 reads CASSLPLGRASNYGYTF. CDR3 DNA: TGTGCCAGCAGCCTCCCCCTCGGACGGGCGTCTAACTATGGCTACACCTTC. This chain connects TRBV11-3 to TRBJ1-2; D unresolved. V lost 5 bases and J 0 bases, leaving 19 bases between the germline ends. Per germline, CDR1 SGHNT and CDR2 YENEEA. The length of the CDR3 is 17 residues. The complete variable domain, with remaining parts taken from reference TRBV11-3 and TRBJ1-2, reads EAGVVQSPRYKIIEKKQPVAFWCNPISGHNTLYWYLQNLGQGPELLIRYENEEAVDDSQLPKDRFSAERLKGVDSTLKIQPAELGDSAVYLCASSLPLGRASNYGYTFGSGTRLTVV.

The V and J genes are TRBV6-1 and TRBJ1-1, with unresolved D. Germline CDR1 is MNHNS and CDR2 is SASEGT. The CDR3 has 15 residues. Trimming pared 7 bases from V and 2 bases from J, leaving 17 bases between. The CDR3 is CASTPNGLSNTEAFF. CDR3 coding DNA: TGTGCCAGCACCCCGAATGGACTGTCAAACACTGAAGCTTTCTTT.

V is TRBV5-1 and J is TRBJ2-2, with 9 nucleotides matching TRBD2. Germline CDR1 SGHRS, CDR2 YFSETQ. Germline trimming cut 4 bases from V and 6 bases from J; bases unmatched to any gene: 7. The CDR3 runs to 15 residues. CDR3 DNA: TGCGCCAGCAGCGACTTAGCGGGAGCTCCCGGGGAGCTGTTTTTT. As protein: CASSDLAGAPGELFF. Using reference TRBV5-1 and TRBJ2-2 for the parts outside the CDR3, the full variable domain is KAGVTQTPRYLIKTRGQQVTLSCSPISGHRSVSWYQQTPGQGLQFLFEYFSETQRNKGNFPGRFSGRQFSNSRSEMNVSTLELGDSALYLCASSDLAGAPGELFFGEGSRLTVL.

Concerning this clone itself: A much more abundant neighbour one base away suggests this may be a read error. This chain connects TRBV7-6 to TRBJ2-1; D might be TRBD2 (6 bases). V dropped 1 base and J dropped 5 bases, with 15 bases sitting between them. The CDR3 extends over 16 amino acids. Germline CDR1 SGHVS, CDR2 FNYEAQ. The CDR3 protein is CASSLVTGVIHNEQFF. CDR3 sequence (DNA): TGTGCCAGCAGCTTAGTGACGGGGGTAATCCACAATGAGCAGTTCTTC.

The chain joins TRBV10-2 to TRBJ1-3; D call uncertain. The CDR3 length is 15 residues. Germline CDR1 is WSHSY and CDR2 is SAAADI. V lost 3 bases to trimming and J lost 2 bases, with 11 bases between them. CDR3 in amino acids: CASSEGRVAGNTIYF. As DNA, the CDR3 is TGCGCCAGCAGTGAAGGCCGGGTGGCTGGAAACACCATATATTTT.

V is TRBV30 and J is TRBJ2-2; D could derive from TRBD1 or TRBD2 (5 bases each). The CDR3 sequence is 15 residues long. Deletions cut 1 base from V and 6 bases from J, with 15 bases between. Germline loops: CDR1 GTSNPN, CDR2 SVGIG (reference sequence). The CDR3 spells CAWSGWGTHAGELFF. The DNA of the CDR3 is TGTGCCTGGAGTGGATGGGGGACCCATGCCGGGGAGCTGTTTTTT.

With respect to this clone: Sequence at one end of the junction differs from germline and may be a read error. The chain couples TRBV28 to TRBJ2-7; 10 bases match TRBD2. CDR1 and CDR2 (germline): MDHEN, SYDVKM. This CDR3 has 13 residues. Written as DNA, the CDR3 is TGTGCCAGCAGTTTAGGAGCGGGAGGGACCTACTCCTTC. This translates into CASSLGAGGTYSF.

The chain is built from TRBV5-4 and TRBJ2-2; the D gene could be TRBD1 or TRBD2 (7 bases each). Per the germline V gene, CDR1 is SGHNT and CDR2 is YYREEE (reference sequence). The CDR3 is 15 amino acids. V dropped 3 bases and J dropped 7 bases, with 16 bases sitting between them. The CDR3 here is CASSSMTGRVGELFF. CDR3 DNA sequence: TGTGCCAGCAGCTCGATGACAGGGAGGGTCGGGGAGCTGTTTTTT.

The rearrangement uses TRBV7-9 and TRBJ2-7; the D call may be TRBD1 or TRBD2 (5 bases each). Trimming left V 3 bases short and J 12 bases short, with 21 bases between. Germline CDR1 is SEHNR and CDR2 is FQNEAQ (reference sequence). The CDR3 runs 14 residues. The CDR3 reads CASSFSGPTKMMYF. The CDR3 DNA is TGTGCCAGCAGCTTTTCGGGACCTACCAAAATGATGTACTTC.

The chain couples TRBV6-5 to TRBJ1-2; D call uncertain. CDR1 MNHEY and CDR2 SVGAGI come from the germline V gene. V gave up 0 bases and J gave up 3 bases, with 8 bases separating them. The CDR3 length is 14 residues. The CDR3 sequence: CASSYSPGYYGYTF. CDR3 DNA: TGTGCCAGCAGTTACTCACCGGGATACTATGGCTACACCTTC.

This clone was detected only a few times. This sequence joins TRBV2 and TRBJ1-5; D remains ambiguous. The germline V gene has CDR1 SNHLY and CDR2 FYNNEI. This CDR3 spans 13 amino acids. Trimming pared 3 bases from V and 6 bases from J, leaving 9 bases between. CDR3 protein: CASSDGLSQPQHF. In nucleotides, the CDR3 is TGTGCCAGCAGTGATGGCCTTAGTCAGCCCCAGCATTTT.

The V gene is TRBV4-2, the J gene TRBJ1-2; D uncertain. CDR1 and CDR2 from the germline V gene are LGHNA and YNFKEQ. CDR3 length: 14 residues. V was shortened by 0 bases and J by 4 bases, with 9 bases between the two germline ends. This chain's CDR3 is CASSQDPRSYGYTF. CDR3 DNA: TGTGCCAGCAGCCAAGATCCGAGATCCTATGGCTACACCTTC.

The chain employs TRBV19 and TRBJ1-5; 9 bases match TRBD1. J was trimmed by 11 bases and V by 3 bases; bases with no gene match: 11. The CDR3 runs to 15 residues. The germline gives CDR1 LNHDA, CDR2 SQIVND (reference sequence). This CDR3 is CASSILRTGDVAQHF. CDR3 in DNA: TGTGCCAGTAGTATTCTCAGGACAGGGGATGTAGCCCAGCATTTT. The full variable domain, rest sourced from reference TRBV19 and TRBJ1-5, is DGGITQSPKYLFRKEGQNVTLSCEQNLNHDAMYWYRQDPGQGLRLIYYSQIVNDFQKGDIAEGYSVSREKKESFPLTVTSAQKNPTAFYLCASSILRTGDVAQHFGDGTRLSIL.

This clone was detected only a few times. The rearrangement joins TRBV18 to TRBJ2-7; perhaps TRBD1 as D (6 bases). This CDR3 has 14 amino acids. V shed 3 bases and J shed 6 bases, with 15 bases lying between them. Germline values: CDR1 KGHSH, CDR2 LQKENI. The CDR3 DNA reads as TGTGCCAGCTCACCTCGACAGGAATTGGGCGAGCAGTACTTC. This sequence encodes CASSPRQELGEQYF.

The rearrangement joins TRBV2 to TRBJ2-5; 9 bases are shared with TRBD2. With 10 bases clipped from V and 5 bases from J, the junction kept 17 bases outside the gene matches. The CDR3 sequence is 16 residues long. Looked up from germline, CDR1 is SNHLY and CDR2 is FYNNEI. The CDR3: CAKVVVAGVVLETQYF. CDR3 bases: TGTGCCAAAGTGGTGGTAGCGGGAGTGGTTTTGGAGACCCAGTACTTC.

This chain uses TRBV7-6 with TRBJ2-5, with 7 positions matching TRBD2. Germline V gives CDR1 SGHVS, CDR2 FNYEAQ. V lost 1 base to trimming and J lost 5 bases; unmatched junction nucleotides: 1. The CDR3 covers 13 residues. As DNA, the CDR3 is TGTGCCAGCAGCTTAGGGGAGGGTGAGACCCAGTACTTC. Translation gives CASSLGEGETQYF. Full variable domain (remainder filled in from reference TRBV7-6 and TRBJ2-5): GAGVSQSPRYKVTKRGQDVALRCDPISGHVSLYWYRQALGQGPEFLTYFNYEAQQDKSGLPNDRFSAERPEGSISTLTIQRTEQRDSAMYRCASSLGEGETQYFGPGTRLLVL.

The CDR3 here is CASSLTATANTEAFF. DNA of the CDR3: TGCGCCAGCAGCTTAACAGCGACGGCGAACACTGAAGCTTTCTTT. The chain has TRBV5-1 and TRBJ1-1; D not resolved. The length of the CDR3 is 15 residues. Germline loops: CDR1 SGHRS, CDR2 YFSETQ. V lost 2 bases and J 1 base, leaving 12 bases between the germline ends.